This T cell receptor (beta chain) originates from a study of T-cell memory formation after mild COVID-19. At the level of the study: For the most part, TCR clusters were specific to one donor.

Libraries for TCRalpha and TCRbeta carried sample barcodes and unique molecular identifiers via 5'RACE. A single record per CDR3 protein comes from TCRdb applying MiXCR to the 5' RACE reads. Of about 620,000 distinct CDR3 sequences listed, about a sixth are singletons. The ends were cut back, 1 base at V and 5 bases at J, with 15 bases in the middle. Germline lookup yields CDR1 SGHTA and CDR2 FQGNSA. This CDR3 is 15 amino acids long. Regarding the study as a whole: Pre-infection memory contained some responding clones, which suggested that cross-reactive memory had joined. Contracting CD4+ clones sat mainly in CM and EM; CD8+ in EMRA.

Concerning this clonotype itself: Antigen: not known.

This sequence joins TRBV7-2 and TRBJ2-7, with D possibly TRBD2 on 5 matching bases. Sequenced input: PBMCs or a T cell subset sorted from them (not recorded which). This receptor was taken from an adult woman who had mild COVID-19 (a few samples of this study predate the infection). Cell type and time point are not known. DNA of the CDR3: TGTGCCAGCAGCTTAGTTCGAGGGAGTAACAACGAGCAGTACTTC. Its protein product is CASSLVRGSNNEQYF.